Shown below are 17 T cell receptor beta chains from a single sample sequenced in a study of CD8 T cells in Susac syndrome. The authors reverse transcribed roughly 0.5 to 1 ug RNA with random hexamers. A single record per CDR3 protein comes from TCRdb applying MiXCR to the immunoSEQ multiplex PCR reads. The sample lists about 160,000 distinct CDR3 sequences, under 95% seen once, with around 0.08% in the top ten. Sequenced material: CD4+ T cells from PBMCs. These receptor sequences come from a human donor in good health.

The CDR3 protein is CASSLTSVNEQFF. The DNA of the CDR3 is TGTGCCAGCAGCTTAACTAGCGTCAATGAGCAGTTCTTC. The chain combines TRBV7-3 with TRBJ2-1; D is perhaps TRBD2 (5 bases). Germline CDR1 is SGHTA and CDR2 is FQGTGA. The CDR3 extends over 13 amino acids. The V end was cut by 0 bases, the J end by 6 bases, with 6 bases between.

This clonotype was observed once. The J gene is TRBJ2-7, the V gene TRBV20-1, with D possibly matching TRBD2 (7 bases). The V end was cut by 5 bases, the J end by 6 bases, with 17 bases between. The CDR3 runs 13 residues. From germline, CDR1 is DFQATT and CDR2 SNEGSKA (reference sequence). In DNA, the CDR3 is TGCAGTGCTTATGCTCGGGGGGCACTCGAGCAGTACTTC. This translates into CSAYARGALEQYF.

The chain uses TRBV6-5 and TRBJ2-7, with D possibly TRBD2 on 6 matching bases. V lost 2 bases and J 2 bases, leaving 10 bases between the germline ends. Germline V gives CDR1 MNHEY, CDR2 SVGAGI. The CDR3 totals 14 residues. The CDR3 DNA reads TGTGCCAGCAGTTACGGGGGGATGACCTACGAGCAGTACTTC. This gives the protein CASSYGGMTYEQYF.

This clonotype was detected only a few times. The gene calls are TRBV28 and TRBJ1-2; possible D gene TRBD1, 5 bases. CDR3 length: 12 amino acids. Germline V gene lookup returns CDR1 MDHEN and CDR2 SYDVKM. The ends were cut back, 3 bases at V and 5 bases at J, with 7 bases in the middle. CDR3: CASSLRGYGYTF. CDR3 nucleotide sequence: TGTGCCAGCAGTTTGCGGGGGTATGGCTACACCTTC.

The chain links TRBV7-2 to TRBJ2-3; unclear D gene. Germline CDR1 reads SGHTA; CDR2 reads FQGNSA. Trimming shortened V by 5 bases and J by 2 bases, and 8 bases separated the two germline ends. The CDR3 extends over 13 amino acids. The CDR3 sequence: CASSESFTDTQYF. As DNA, the CDR3 is TGTGCCAGCAGCGAGAGTTTCACAGATACGCAGTATTTT.

The CDR3 is CSARDDETLSYEQYF. CDR3 sequence (DNA): TGCAGTGCTAGAGATGACGAGACACTCTCCTACGAGCAGTACTTC. This chain uses TRBV20-1 with TRBJ2-7, with D uncertain. The CDR3 has 15 amino acids. V was trimmed by 0 bases and J by 0 bases, leaving 12 bases between them. Germline V lookup: CDR1 DFQATT, CDR2 SNEGSKA (reference sequence).

The rearrangement joins TRBV24-1 to TRBJ2-7; 10 positions agree with TRBD1. The CDR3 is 13 amino acids. V was clipped by 8 bases and J by 6 bases; unmatched bases: 6. Germline lookup yields CDR1 KGHDR and CDR2 SFDVKD. DNA of the CDR3: TGTGCCACCAAAGACCGGGACAGGGGCGAGCAGTACTTC. This translates into CATKDRDRGEQYF.

The chain links TRBV10-3 to TRBJ2-3; D unresolved. V lost 4 bases and J lost 11, with 10 bases in between. The CDR3 length is 11 residues. The V gene's germline CDR1 is ENHRY and CDR2 SYGVKD. CDR3 sequence reads: CAISGGYRQYF. The CDR3 DNA is TGTGCCATCAGTGGAGGCTACAGGCAGTATTTT.

This rearrangement joins TRBV7-8 to TRBJ1-2; no reliable D call. With 5 bases removed from V and 3 bases from J, the gap between germline ends came to 10 bases. Germline CDR1 and CDR2: SGHVS and FQNEAQ. The CDR3 sequence is 13 residues long. The CDR3 loop is CASSPSGHYGYTF. The DNA of the CDR3 is TGTGCCAGCAGCCCCTCGGGCCACTATGGCTACACCTTC.

In this sample, this clonotype turned up a few times. The chain employs TRBV2 and TRBJ2-7; possible D gene TRBD1, 6 bases. The CDR3 consists of 12 residues. Per germline, CDR1 SNHLY and CDR2 FYNNEI. Trimming took off 5 bases at V and 3 bases at J, with 8 bases between the two ends. The CDR3 protein is CASSRDNYEQYF. CDR3 DNA: TGTGCCAGCAGTCGGGACAACTACGAGCAGTACTTC.

This clonotype was recorded a few times. This chain links TRBV7-9 with TRBJ1-1; unclear D gene. The CDR3 contains 13 residues. V was pared by 3 bases and J by 1 base, with 6 bases between. Germline V gives CDR1 SEHNR, CDR2 FQNEAQ (reference sequence). CDR3 in DNA: TGTGCCAGCAGCTTTACGGGGAACACTGAAGCTTTCTTT. As protein: CASSFTGNTEAFF.

The chain employs TRBV10-3 and TRBJ2-4, with D maybe TRBD1 (5 bases). Germline lookup yields CDR1 ENHRY and CDR2 SYGVKD. V was shortened by 0 bases and J by 8 bases, with 11 bases between the two germline ends. CDR3 length: 14 residues. CDR3 nucleotide sequence: TGTGCCATCAGTGAGTCAGGGGCAGAAGACATTCAGTACTTC. It is translated as CAISESGAEDIQYF.

A single count supports this clonotype. The J gene is TRBJ2-1, the V gene TRBV4-1; 8 bases are a match to TRBD2. After removal of 2 bases from V and 9 bases from J, the junction contained 12 bases not matched to a gene. Germline V gene lookup returns CDR1 MGHRA and CDR2 YSYEKL. The length of the CDR3 is 16 residues. CDR3 residues: CASSQRGSGSHSEQFF. CDR3 in DNA: TGCGCCAGCAGCCAACGAGGCAGCGGGAGTCACAGTGAGCAGTTCTTC.

This clonotype is a singleton in its sample. The chain has TRBV6-2 or TRBV6-3 and TRBJ2-2; 8 nucleotides align to TRBD1. The CDR3 sequence is 15 residues long. Unmatched junction bases numbered 4, after V lost 4 bases and J lost 3 bases. In germline, CDR1 is MNHEY, CDR2 SVGEGT. Written as DNA, the CDR3 is TGTGCCAGCAGTTCCCCGGGACAGGACACCGGGGAGCTGTTTTTT. It translates to CASSSPGQDTGELFF.

The chain combines TRBV29-1 with TRBJ2-7; the match to TRBD2 covers 12 bases. J gave up 4 bases and V 6 bases, and 1 base lay outside the gene matches. CDR3 size: 12 residues. From germline, CDR1 is SQVTM and CDR2 ANQGSEA. CDR3 residues: CSVGTSGYEQYF. The CDR3 nucleotides are TGCAGCGTAGGGACTAGCGGGTACGAGCAGTACTTC.

The rearrangement joins TRBV20-1 to TRBJ1-4, with a possible D match to TRBD1 (5 bases). Germline-derived CDR1 and CDR2 are DFQATT and SNEGSKA (reference sequence). The ends were cut back, 0 bases at V and 7 bases at J, with 12 bases in the middle. CDR3 length: 14 residues. The CDR3 reads CSARESAGREKLFF. DNA of the CDR3: TGCAGTGCTAGAGAGAGTGCAGGGCGTGAAAAACTGTTTTTT.

This chain uses TRBV29-1 with TRBJ2-7; 7 bases are a match to TRBD1. Germline V gives CDR1 SQVTM, CDR2 ANQGSEA. V was clipped by 6 bases and J by 5 bases; unmatched bases: 10. The CDR3 has 13 amino acids. The CDR3 bases are TGCAGCGTCGCGGTGACAGGGATGCACGAGCAGTACTTC. This gives the protein CSVAVTGMHEQYF.